Here is one T cell receptor beta chain with its context. Antigen unknown. This entry comes from a study of cytomegalovirus exposure and HLA in healthy donors. Looking at the study overall: Earlier, some 200 million T cells were analyzed, and some 120 million unique TCR beta sequences were found among them. Within the Caucasian-associated ancestry cluster were about 81% of the roughly 360 genotyped donors.

V lost 7 bases, J lost 2 bases, and 3 bases stayed unmatched. The CDR3 length is 12 residues. Germline V gives CDR1 SQVTM, CDR2 ANQGSEA. Broader study findings: Sequencing artifact likely explains a cluster of highly shared sequence variants. Researchers left out some V segments, among them TRBV6-2 and TRBV6-3, as indistinguishable.

Primers included in the PCR were 60 Vbeta and 13 Jbeta primers. TCRdb's table, derived via immunoSEQ multiplex PCR, lists solely in-frame clones and lacks some. Of about 88,000 clones listed, 75% to 85% are singletons. The source is a woman in her thirties or forties in good health and CMV-seronegative. The sequenced sample was PBMCs. The chain links TRBV29-1 to TRBJ1-1; 8 bases match TRBD1. In nucleotides, the CDR3 is TGCAGCGCCTCAGGGGGCAACACTGAAGCTTTCTTT. Encoded protein: CSASGGNTEAFF.